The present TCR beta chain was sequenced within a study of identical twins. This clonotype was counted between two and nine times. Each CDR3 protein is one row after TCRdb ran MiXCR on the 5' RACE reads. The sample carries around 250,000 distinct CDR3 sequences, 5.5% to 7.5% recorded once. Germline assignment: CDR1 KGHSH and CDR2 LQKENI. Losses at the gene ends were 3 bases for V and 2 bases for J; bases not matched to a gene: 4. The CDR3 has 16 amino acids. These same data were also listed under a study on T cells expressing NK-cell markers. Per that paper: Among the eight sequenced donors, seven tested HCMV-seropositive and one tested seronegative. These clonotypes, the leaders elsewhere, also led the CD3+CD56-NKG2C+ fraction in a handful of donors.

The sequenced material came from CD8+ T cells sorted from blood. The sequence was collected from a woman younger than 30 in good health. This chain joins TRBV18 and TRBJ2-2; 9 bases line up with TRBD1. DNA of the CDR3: TGTGCCAGCTCACCTCGGACAGGGGAAAACACCGGGGAGCTGTTTTTT. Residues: CASSPRTGENTGELFF. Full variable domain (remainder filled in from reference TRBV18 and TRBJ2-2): NAGVMQNPRHLVRRRGQEARLRCSPMKGHSHVYWYRQLPEEGLKFMVYLQKENIIDESGMPKERFSAEFPKEGPSILRIQQVVRGDSAAYFCASSPRTGENTGELFFGEGSRLTVL.